The present TCR beta chain was sequenced within a study of Ad26.COV2.S vaccination and SARS-CoV-2 variants. In the study overall: The Ad26.COV2.S arm of the COV1001 trial was where the donor was placed. Ad26.COV2.S, an intramuscular injection, was given once or twice 56 days apart. Overall study results and limits: Researchers cautioned that TCR breadth and depth analyses may have underestimated total T cell responses.

As concerns this clone: Its antigen is still unknown.

Treatment reported: about 20 received Ad26.COV2.S at low or high dose, single or two shots; 5 received placebo; per-sample allocation not given. Samples came from day 63 after the first vaccine or placebo injection. An Ad26 vector expressing Wuhan-strain SARS-CoV-2 spike constituted the vaccine. Losses at the gene ends were 4 bases for V and 5 bases for J; bases not matched to a gene: 6. The germline gives CDR1 SGHRS, CDR2 YFSETQ. This CDR3 is 15 amino acids long. Here immunoSEQ multiplex PCR was the method, and the copy in TCRdb shows in-frame clones only, minus some. The table has about 250,000 clones, roughly 87% seen once.

The receptor was derived from a person between 18 and 65 years old who received the Ad26.COV2.S COVID-19 vaccine or a placebo. Sequenced material: peripheral blood, taken in a trial of Ad26.COV2.S vaccine versus placebo. The chain combines TRBV5-1 with TRBJ2-5; TRBD1 matches 12 bases. CDR3 region: CASSPGTGGIETQYF. DNA for the CDR3: TGCGCCAGCAGCCCTGGGACAGGGGGCATCGAGACCCAGTACTTC.